This T cell receptor (beta chain) was captured in a study of T cell changes during pregnancy in multiple sclerosis. Produced via immunoSEQ multiplex PCR; TCRdb's table is partial and in-frame only. The sample lists approximately 41,000 clones; 94% were seen once. Deletions cut 0 bases from V and 10 bases from J, with 18 bases between. CDR3 length: 16 amino acids. Germline CDR1 MNHEY, CDR2 SVGAGI. This clone appeared once. The chain combines TRBV6-5 with TRBJ2-2, with D possibly matching TRBD1 (6 bases). This clonotype was sampled from a female donor with multiple sclerosis, enrolled in a pregnancy study. The specimen comprised CD4+ T cells from peripheral blood mononuclear cells, sampled in the second trimester of pregnancy. The CDR3: CASSYSFDNRAAELFF. Here the CDR3 DNA reads TGTGCCAGCAGTTACTCGTTTGATAACAGGGCGGCGGAGCTGTTTTTT.